A selection of T cell receptor beta chains follows, all from one sample in a study of cytomegalovirus exposure and HLA in healthy donors. Assay used: immunoSEQ multiplex PCR; TCRdb lists only in-frame clones, some missing. The table includes 110,000 or so clones, roughly 84% detected once. Sequencing was carried out using PBMCs. The origin of the receptors is a woman younger than 30 in good health and CMV-seronegative. CDR3s leave out the opening cysteine and the closing phenylalanine or tryptophan.

V gene: TRBV9
J gene: TRBJ2-2
CDR3 protein: ASSGGLAGGRAGELF

V gene: TRBV7-2
J gene: TRBJ2-5
CDR3 protein: ASSLGGREKTQY

V gene: TRBV29-1
J gene: TRBJ2-3
CDR3 protein: SVEGGGGTSTDTQY

V gene: TRBV28
J gene: TRBJ1-6
CDR3 protein: ASSFGIKNSPLH

V gene: TRBV29-1
J gene: TRBJ1-1
CDR3 protein: SVDDRGQVTEAF

V gene: TRBV7-6
J gene: TRBJ2-1
CDR3 protein: ASSISGVSYNEQF

V gene: TRBV27
J gene: TRBJ1-2
CDR3 protein: ASSLSQGLADNYGYT

V gene: TRBV5-4
J gene: TRBJ2-5
CDR3 protein: ASSSRLRMTQPETQY

V gene: TRBV4-1
J gene: TRBJ1-1
CDR3 protein: ASSRGHTEAF

V gene: TRBV7-2
J gene: TRBJ1-1
CDR3 protein: ASSLVGEAF

V gene: TRBV11-2
J gene: TRBJ1-5
CDR3 protein: ASSLGTSGGQH

V gene: TRBV25-1
J gene: TRBJ2-3
CDR3 protein: ASSLSFGGATDTQY

V gene: TRBV6-5
J gene: TRBJ1-1
CDR3 protein: ASSYSNMGAEAF

V gene: TRBV30
J gene: TRBJ2-3
CDR3 protein: AWSVLAGTDTQY

V gene: TRBV5-4
J gene: TRBJ2-1
CDR3 protein: ASSSSGEQF

V gene: TRBV27
J gene: TRBJ1-6
CDR3 protein: ASSPGEGNSPLH

V gene: TRBV13
J gene: TRBJ2-7
CDR3 protein: ASSPRGGSEQY

V gene: TRBV4-2
J gene: TRBJ2-3
CDR3 protein: ASSQDFSIGTDTQY

V gene: TRBV7-3
J gene: TRBJ2-3
CDR3 protein: ASTQLNQRGLTDTQY

V gene: TRBV5-6
J gene: TRBJ2-7
CDR3 protein: ASSFSSGALSYEQY

V gene: TRBV6-1
J gene: TRBJ2-2
CDR3 protein: ASSEGGGKVSGELF

V gene: TRBV30
J gene: TRBJ2-7
CDR3 protein: AWSVQPAGEQY

V gene: TRBV5-8
J gene: TRBJ2-3
CDR3 protein: ASSLEGGGASDTQY

V gene: TRBV5-6
J gene: TRBJ2-1
CDR3 protein: ASSLWAGTGRYNEQF

V gene: TRBV30
J gene: TRBJ2-2
CDR3 protein: ACSTGSGNTGELF

V gene: TRBV5-6
J gene: TRBJ1-3
CDR3 protein: ASSQPGGHGNTIY

V gene: TRBV11-3
J gene: TRBJ2-7
CDR3 protein: ASSHGTSGGSEQY

V gene: TRBV10-3
J gene: TRBJ2-2
CDR3 protein: AIGDRNTGELF

V gene: TRBV5-1
J gene: TRBJ1-1
CDR3 protein: ASSPLRGGSNTEAF

V gene: TRBV29-1
J gene: TRBJ1-3
CDR3 protein: SVEGRGDTIY

V gene: TRBV28
J gene: TRBJ1-2
CDR3 protein: ASSSGQGGGYT

V gene: TRBV5-1
J gene: TRBJ2-3
CDR3 protein: ASSLQFLAGGQRDTQY

V gene: TRBV15
J gene: TRBJ1-1
CDR3 protein: ATSRDWAGADSNTEAF

V gene: TRBV6-7
J gene: TRBJ1-1
CDR3 protein: ASTPGGTEAF

V gene: TRBV6-5
J gene: TRBJ2-7
CDR3 protein: ASSESAGAYEQY

V gene: TRBV6-5
J gene: TRBJ1-6
CDR3 protein: ASLRDINSPLH

V gene: TRBV7-9
J gene: TRBJ1-2
CDR3 protein: ASKRQEQASYGYT

V gene: TRBV2
J gene: TRBJ2-7
CDR3 protein: ASSYAGEQY

V gene: TRBV2
J gene: TRBJ2-3
CDR3 protein: ASSEFLRNTQY

V gene: TRBV6-1
J gene: TRBJ2-1
CDR3 protein: ASGPGYNEQF

V gene: TRBV27
J gene: TRBJ1-1
CDR3 protein: ATRQGLNTEAF

V gene: TRBV4-2
J gene: TRBJ1-1
CDR3 protein: ASSQGSGEAF

V gene: TRBV27
J gene: TRBJ1-6
CDR3 protein: ASRYRGSYNSPLH

V gene: TRBV11-2
J gene: TRBJ2-7
CDR3 protein: ASSRRGQGSYEQY

V gene: TRBV11-1
J gene: TRBJ2-7
CDR3 protein: ASSIGTGTPTHEQY

V gene: TRBV18
J gene: TRBJ2-3
CDR3 protein: ASSPRFGETDTQY

V gene: TRBV30
J gene: TRBJ1-2
CDR3 protein: AWSTRDRAYGYT

V gene: TRBV4-1
J gene: TRBJ2-2
CDR3 protein: ASKAGVLLPPGTGELF

V gene: TRBV27
J gene: TRBJ1-1
CDR3 protein: ASSPGWGVGNTEAF

V gene: TRBV19
J gene: TRBJ2-7
CDR3 protein: ASSWGQGSYEQY

V gene: TRBV7-9
J gene: TRBJ2-7
CDR3 protein: ASSSTGFPYEQY

V gene: TRBV28
J gene: TRBJ2-1
CDR3 protein: ATWDTSYNEQF

V gene: TRBV6-1
J gene: TRBJ2-7
CDR3 protein: ASSELGQSYEQY